The 14 T cell receptor beta chains below all came from one sample that was sequenced in a study of beta chain features in type 1 diabetes. Since all of the isolated RNA was reverse transcribed, expressed TCRB transcripts were what got sequenced. TCRdb's copy holds only in-frame clones and misses some; the assay was immunoSEQ multiplex PCR. The repertoire holds hundreds of thousands of clones, over 14% seen once, with roughly 0.015% in the top ten. Their target antigens are unknown. Study conclusions and caveats: The study found moderately but significantly shorter TCRB CDR3s in all four CD4+ subsets of Type 1 diabetes patients.

The material sequenced was naive CD4+ T cells from blood. The receptors come from a man younger than 30 with type 1 diabetes.

There are a few counts of this clone. The J gene is TRBJ2-3, the V gene TRBV13, with a weak D call TRBD2 (6 bases). The germline V gene has CDR1 PRHDT and CDR2 FYEKMQ (reference sequence). The CDR3 extends over 14 amino acids. V shed 5 bases and J shed 4 bases, with 13 bases lying between them. CDR3 loop: CASSPRWGADTQYF. DNA for the CDR3: TGTGCCAGCAGCCCCAGATGGGGGGCAGATACGCAGTATTTT. Full variable domain (outside the CDR3, taken from reference TRBV13 and TRBJ2-3): AAGVIQSPRHLIKEKRETATLKCYPIPRHDTVYWYQQGPGQDPQFLISFYEKMQSDKGSIPDRFSAQQFSDYHSELNMSSLELGDSALYFCASSPRWGADTQYFGPGTRLTVL.

Turning to this clone: Other DNA sequences from this sample encode an identical CDR3 as well. The genes are TRBV7-2 and TRBJ2-1, with 9 nucleotides matching TRBD2. V shed 1 base and J 4 bases; nucleotides not matched to a gene: 2. Germline V gene sequence: CDR1 SGHTA, CDR2 FQGNSA. CDR3 size: 15 residues. The CDR3 bases are TGTGCCAGCAGCTTAGTTCTAGCGGGGTACAATGAGCAGTTCTTC. Its protein product is CASSLVLAGYNEQFF.

The V and J genes are TRBV5-1 and TRBJ2-3, with TRBD2 identical over 9 bases. The length of the CDR3 is 16 residues. CDR1 is SGHRS, CDR2 YFSETQ, per germline. Trimming cost V 2 bases and J 2 bases; bases outside gene matches: 6. This chain's CDR3 is CASSFVSGRYTDTQYF. For the CDR3, the DNA is TGCGCCAGCAGCTTCGTTAGCGGGAGATACACAGATACGCAGTATTTT.

V gene TRBV25-1 combines with J gene TRBJ2-3; no firm D call. This CDR3 spans 13 amino acids. V was cut by 6 bases and J by 1 base, with 8 bases left in between. The germline V gene encodes CDR1 MGHDK and CDR2 SYGVNS. In DNA form, the CDR3 reads TGTGCCAGCAGAGGCGAGGGCACAGATACGCAGTATTTT. It yields the protein CASRGEGTDTQYF.

The chain has TRBV29-1 and TRBJ2-5; the match to TRBD1 covers 8 bases. The CDR3 spans 14 residues. From germline, CDR1 is SQVTM and CDR2 ANQGSEA. Trimming removed 8 bases from V and 0 bases from J; junction bases left unmatched: 8. The CDR3 spells CSFWTGLHQETQYF. CDR3 nucleotide sequence: TGCAGCTTCTGGACAGGGTTGCACCAAGAGACCCAGTACTTC. Using reference TRBV29-1 and TRBJ2-5 for the parts outside the CDR3, the full variable domain is SAVISQKPSRDICQRGTSLTIQCQVDSQVTMMFWYRQQPGQSLTLIATANQGSEATYESGFVIDKFPISRPNLTFSTLTVSNMSPEDSSIYLCSFWTGLHQETQYFGPGTRLLVL.

The CDR3, as DNA: TGTGCCAGTAGTATCGGAGGGGGCGCAGGCGTGGAGACCCAGTACTTC. It yields the protein CASSIGGGAGVETQYF. The V and J genes are TRBV19 and TRBJ2-5, with D possibly matching TRBD1 (7 bases). V lost 3 bases and J lost 5, with 19 bases in between. Germline CDR1 LNHDA, CDR2 SQIVND (reference sequence). The CDR3 spans 16 residues.

This chain uses TRBV7-2 with TRBJ2-7; D possibly corresponds to TRBD2 (7 bases). Deletions cut 1 base from V and 2 bases from J, with 18 bases between. The CDR3 contains 17 residues. Germline V gives CDR1 SGHTA, CDR2 FQGNSA. CDR3 nucleotides: TGTGCCAGCAGCTTAGTTAGTGGGGCGGGGGCTGCCTACGAGCAGTACTTC. Protein sequence: CASSLVSGAGAAYEQYF.

V usage is TRBV19 and J usage is TRBJ2-6, with no clear D. In germline, CDR1 is LNHDA, CDR2 SQIVND (reference sequence). Trimming removed 3 bases at V and 0 bases at J, with 9 bases between. The CDR3 spans 16 residues. DNA of the CDR3: TGTGCCAGTAGTATGTTCCCGAGCTCTGGGGCCAACGTCCTGACTTTC. Translating it yields CASSMFPSSGANVLTF.

The chain joins TRBV6-5 to TRBJ2-3, with 8 positions matching TRBD2. V lost 4 bases to trimming and J lost 7 bases; unmatched junction nucleotides: 7. This CDR3 is built from 14 residues. In germline, CDR1 is MNHEY, CDR2 SVGAGI. Here the CDR3 reads CASSSPGGANTQYF. DNA of the CDR3: TGTGCCAGCAGTTCCCCGGGGGGGGCAAATACGCAGTATTTT.

The chain combines TRBV2 with TRBJ1-2, with TRBD1 as a possible D gene (5 bases). With 7 bases removed from V and 8 bases from J, the gap between germline ends came to 20 bases. Germline-derived CDR1 and CDR2 are SNHLY and FYNNEI. The CDR3 runs 14 residues. For the CDR3, the DNA is TGTGCCAGCAACCCGGGACTCCTCGCAAAGGGCTACACCTTC. Encoded protein: CASNPGLLAKGYTF.

This clone was found a few times. The genes are TRBV18 and TRBJ2-1, with 14 bases matching TRBD2. Germline CDR1 and CDR2: KGHSH and LQKENI. The CDR3 consists of 17 residues. After removal of 5 bases from V and 6 bases from J, the junction contained 9 bases not matched to a gene. The CDR3 region is CASSRRTSGRTGNEQFF. The DNA for the CDR3 is TGTGCCAGCTCAAGGCGGACTAGCGGGAGGACTGGCAATGAGCAGTTCTTC.

Only a few counts were recorded for this clone. This rearrangement joins TRBV2 to TRBJ1-1, with 12 bases identical to TRBD1. This CDR3 has 13 amino acids. V shed 8 bases, J shed 6 bases, and the junction held 4 bases outside the gene matches. The germline V gene encodes CDR1 SNHLY and CDR2 FYNNEI. The CDR3 region is CASGGQGAAEAFF. DNA for the CDR3: TGTGCCAGCGGGGGACAGGGGGCCGCTGAAGCTTTCTTT.

This clone was picked up a small number of times. The CDR3 nucleotides are TGCAGCGTTTCGGGACTAGCAGACAACAACAGGGAGACCCAGTACTTC. This translates into CSVSGLADNNRETQYF. The chain combines TRBV29-1 with TRBJ2-5; the match to TRBD2 covers 9 bases. The J segment lost 5 bases and the V segment lost 5 bases, leaving 15 bases of the junction unmatched. CDR3 length: 16 residues. Germline loops: CDR1 SQVTM, CDR2 ANQGSEA.

The CDR3 nucleotides are TGTGCCAGCAGCGATACCCGGCGGTCCTACAATGAGCAGTTCTTC. Residues: CASSDTRRSYNEQFF. This sequence joins TRBV9 and TRBJ2-1; D remains unclear. Trimming left V 3 bases short and J 1 base short, with 11 bases between. Germline V gives CDR1 SGDLS, CDR2 YYNGEE. The CDR3 contains 15 residues. Together with reference TRBV9 and TRBJ2-1, the CDR3 gives the full variable domain: DSGVTQTPKHLITATGQRVTLRCSPRSGDLSVYWYQQSLDQGLQFLIQYYNGEERAKGNILERFSAQQFPDLHSELNLSSLELGDSALYFCASSDTRRSYNEQFFGPGTRLTVL.